This T cell receptor (beta chain) came from a study of T cell responses to AZD1222 COVID-19 vaccine. Study observations and caveats: Donors, mostly white British, included more females; clonal diversity was possibly underestimated.

A word on this clone: Its antigen is not identified.

The germline V gene encodes CDR1 LNHDA and CDR2 SQIVND (reference sequence). This CDR3 spans 16 amino acids. V lost 9 bases to trimming and J lost 0 bases, with 18 bases between them. TCRdb's copy holds only in-frame clones and misses some; the assay was immunoSEQ multiplex PCR. The sample lists about 140,000 clones; just over 90% were seen once. The chain has TRBV19 and TRBJ1-5; a weak D match, TRBD1 (6 bases). Sequenced material: peripheral blood, taken on day 0 of MenACWY control vaccination. The clonotype comes from an adult in good health. CDR3 sequence reads: CASTRTTGFSNQPQHF. Written as DNA, the CDR3 is TGTGCCAGCACGCGTACCACAGGGTTTAGCAATCAGCCCCAGCATTTT.